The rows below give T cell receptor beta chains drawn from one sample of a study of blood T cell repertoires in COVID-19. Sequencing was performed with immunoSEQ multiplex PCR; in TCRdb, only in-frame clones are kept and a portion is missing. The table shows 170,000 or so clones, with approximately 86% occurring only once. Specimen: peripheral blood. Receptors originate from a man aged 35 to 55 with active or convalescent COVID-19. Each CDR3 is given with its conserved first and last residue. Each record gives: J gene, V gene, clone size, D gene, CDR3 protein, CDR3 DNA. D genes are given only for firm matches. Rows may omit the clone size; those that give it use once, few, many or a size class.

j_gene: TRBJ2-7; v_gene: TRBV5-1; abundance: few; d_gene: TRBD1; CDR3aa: CASSSVGQGTYEQYF; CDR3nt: TGCGCCAGCAGCTCGGTAGGACAGGGGACCTACGAGCAGTACTTC
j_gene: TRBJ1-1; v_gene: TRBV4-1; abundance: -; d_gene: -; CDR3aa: CASQNKRFEAFF; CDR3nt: TGCGCCAGCCAGAACAAGCGTTTTGAAGCTTTCTTT
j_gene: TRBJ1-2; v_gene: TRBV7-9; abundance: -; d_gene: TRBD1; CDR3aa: CASSHTGEPLANYGYTF; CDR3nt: TGTGCCAGCAGCCACACAGGGGAGCCCTTAGCTAACTATGGCTACACCTTC
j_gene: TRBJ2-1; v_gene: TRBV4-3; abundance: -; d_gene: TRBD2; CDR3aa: CASSQGAGEYNEQFF; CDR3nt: TGCGCCAGCAGCCAAGGGGCGGGGGAGTACAATGAGCAGTTCTTC
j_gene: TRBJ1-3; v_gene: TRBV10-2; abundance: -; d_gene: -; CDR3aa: CASSMGQDGSGNTIYF; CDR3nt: TGCGCCAGCAGTATGGGCCAAGATGGCTCTGGAAACACCATATATTTT
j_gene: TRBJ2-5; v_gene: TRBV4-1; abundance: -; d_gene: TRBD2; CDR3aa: CASSQTMTSGWTQYF; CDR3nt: TGCGCCAGCAGCCAAACCATGACTAGCGGGTGGACCCAGTACTTC
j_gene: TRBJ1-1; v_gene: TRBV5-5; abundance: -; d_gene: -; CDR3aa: CASSLVGHGTEAFF; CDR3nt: TGTGCCAGCAGCTTGGTGGGCCATGGGACTGAAGCTTTCTTT
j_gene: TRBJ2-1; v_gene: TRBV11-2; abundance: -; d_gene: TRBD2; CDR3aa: CASSPGLGYNEQFF; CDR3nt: TGTGCCAGCAGCCCAGGACTAGGATACAATGAGCAGTTCTTC
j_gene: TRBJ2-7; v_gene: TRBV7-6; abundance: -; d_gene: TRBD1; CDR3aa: CASSLPGQGDEQYF; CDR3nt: TGTGCCAGCAGCTTACCGGGACAGGGGGACGAGCAGTACTTC
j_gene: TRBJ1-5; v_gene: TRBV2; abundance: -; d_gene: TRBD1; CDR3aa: CATSQGAQGNQPQHF; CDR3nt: TGTGCCACCTCGCAGGGGGCTCAGGGCAATCAGCCCCAGCATTTT
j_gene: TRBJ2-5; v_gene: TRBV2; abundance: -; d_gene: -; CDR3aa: CASRDTGQTFQTQYF; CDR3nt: TGTGCCAGCAGAGATACAGGGCAGACTTTCCAGACCCAGTACTTC
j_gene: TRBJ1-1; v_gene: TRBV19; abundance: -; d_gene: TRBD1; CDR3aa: CASSTRDRSAEAFF; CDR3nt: TGTGCCAGTAGTACCCGGGACAGGTCTGCTGAAGCTTTCTTT
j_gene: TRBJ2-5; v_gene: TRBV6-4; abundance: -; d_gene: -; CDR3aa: CASSQAQETQYF; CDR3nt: TGTGCCAGCAGCCAGGCGCAAGAGACCCAGTACTTC
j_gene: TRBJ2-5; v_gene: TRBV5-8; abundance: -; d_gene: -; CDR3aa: CASSFPGSQETQYF; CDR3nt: TGTGCCAGCAGCTTCCCAGGGTCTCAAGAGACCCAGTACTTC
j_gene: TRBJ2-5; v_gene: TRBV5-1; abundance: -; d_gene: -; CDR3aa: CASTHRRGGQETQYF; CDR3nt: TGCGCCAGCACCCACAGGAGGGGCGGCCAAGAGACCCAGTACTTC
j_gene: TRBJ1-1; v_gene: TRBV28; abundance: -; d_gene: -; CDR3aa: CASLIQGTEAFF; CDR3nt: TGTGCCAGCTTGATTCAGGGCACTGAAGCTTTCTTT
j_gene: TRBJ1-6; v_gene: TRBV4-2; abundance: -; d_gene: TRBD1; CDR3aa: CASSLEGQGAISPLHF; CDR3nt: TGTGCCAGCAGCCTAGAGGGACAGGGGGCGATTTCACCCCTCCACTTT
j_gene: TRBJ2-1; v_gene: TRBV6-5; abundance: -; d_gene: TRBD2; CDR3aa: CAGTSGVSYNEQFF; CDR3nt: TGTGCCGGGACTAGCGGGGTCTCCTACAATGAGCAGTTCTTC
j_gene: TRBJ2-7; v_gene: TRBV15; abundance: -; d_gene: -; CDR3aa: CATSRDPAYEQYF; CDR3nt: TGTGCCACCAGCAGAGACCCAGCCTACGAGCAGTACTTC
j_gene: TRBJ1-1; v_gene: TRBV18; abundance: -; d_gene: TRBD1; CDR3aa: CASSPTTGGKTEAFF; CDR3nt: TGTGCCAGCTCCCCTACGACAGGGGGCAAAACTGAAGCTTTCTTT
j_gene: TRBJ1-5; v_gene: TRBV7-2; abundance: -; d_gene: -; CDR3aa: CASSLSNQPQHF; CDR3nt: TGTGCCAGCAGCCTTAGCAATCAGCCCCAGCATTTT
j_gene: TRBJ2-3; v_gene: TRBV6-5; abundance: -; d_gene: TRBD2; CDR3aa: CASSISGGSADTQYF; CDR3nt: TGTGCCAGCAGTATTAGCGGGGGGAGCGCAGATACGCAGTATTTT
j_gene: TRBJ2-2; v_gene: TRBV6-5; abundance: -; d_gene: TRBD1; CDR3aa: CASSYGLGQFTGELFF; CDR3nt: TGTGCCAGCAGTTACGGCTTGGGACAGTTCACCGGGGAGCTGTTTTTT
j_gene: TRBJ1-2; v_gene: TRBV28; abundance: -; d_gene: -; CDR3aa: CASSLLAGVGYGYTF; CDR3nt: TGTGCCAGCAGTTTATTGGCAGGGGTTGGATATGGCTACACCTTC
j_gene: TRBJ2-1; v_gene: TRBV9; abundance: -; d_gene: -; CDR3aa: CASSPLGGWNEQFF; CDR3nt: TGTGCCAGCAGCCCTCTAGGGGGTTGGAATGAGCAGTTCTTC
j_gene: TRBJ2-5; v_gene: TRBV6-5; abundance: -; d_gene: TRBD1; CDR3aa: CASSLGQGATETQYF; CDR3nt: TGTGCCAGCAGCCTGGGACAGGGGGCTACGGAGACCCAGTACTTC
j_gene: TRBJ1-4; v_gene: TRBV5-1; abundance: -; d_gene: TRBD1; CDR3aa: CASSPGQGGRATNEKLFF; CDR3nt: TGCGCCAGCAGCCCGGGACAGGGAGGCAGGGCAACTAATGAAAAACTGTTTTTT
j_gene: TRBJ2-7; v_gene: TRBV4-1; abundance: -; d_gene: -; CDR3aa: CASSQVDGYEQYF; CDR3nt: TGCGCCAGCAGCCAAGTAGATGGCTACGAGCAGTACTTC
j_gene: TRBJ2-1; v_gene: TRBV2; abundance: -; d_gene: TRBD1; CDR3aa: CAIRDRVGDEQFF; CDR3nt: TGTGCCATCCGGGACAGGGTGGGCGATGAGCAGTTCTTC
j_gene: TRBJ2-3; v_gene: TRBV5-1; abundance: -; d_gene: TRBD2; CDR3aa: CASSEGLAGGTDTQYF; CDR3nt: TGCGCCAGCAGCGAGGGACTAGCGGGGGGGACAGATACGCAGTATTTT
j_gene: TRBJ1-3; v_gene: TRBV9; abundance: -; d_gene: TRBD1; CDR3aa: CASSARDSPNSGNTIYF; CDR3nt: TGTGCCAGCAGCGCGCGGGACAGTCCTAACTCTGGAAACACCATATATTTT
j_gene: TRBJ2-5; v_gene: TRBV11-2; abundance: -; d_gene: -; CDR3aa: CASSLDRGQETQYF; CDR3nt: TGTGCCAGCAGCTTAGATAGGGGGCAAGAGACCCAGTACTTC
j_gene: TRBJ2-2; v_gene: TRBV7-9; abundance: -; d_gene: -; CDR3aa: CASSLGATGELFF; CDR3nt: TGTGCCAGCAGCCTTGGTGCGACCGGGGAGCTGTTTTTT
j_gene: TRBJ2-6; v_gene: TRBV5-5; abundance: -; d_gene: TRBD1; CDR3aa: CASSFAGTGTPGANVLTF; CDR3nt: TGTGCCAGCAGCTTTGCCGGGACAGGGACCCCTGGGGCCAACGTCCTGACTTTC
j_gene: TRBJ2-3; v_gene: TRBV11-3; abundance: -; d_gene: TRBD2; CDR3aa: CASFTSGGAADTQYF; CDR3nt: TGTGCCAGCTTCACTAGCGGGGGGGCAGCGGATACGCAGTATTTT
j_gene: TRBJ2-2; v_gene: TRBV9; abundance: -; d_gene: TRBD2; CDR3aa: CASSVGAGGNTGELFF; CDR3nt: TGTGCCAGCAGCGTGGGTGCGGGGGGTAACACCGGGGAGCTGTTTTTT
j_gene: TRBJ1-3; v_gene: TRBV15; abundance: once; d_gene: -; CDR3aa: CATSRDDRSSGNTIYF; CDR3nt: TGTGCCACCAGCAGAGATGACAGGTCCTCTGGAAACACCATATATTTT
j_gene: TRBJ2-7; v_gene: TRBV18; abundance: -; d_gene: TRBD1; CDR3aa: CASSLGQGPYEQYF; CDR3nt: TGTGCCAGCTCGCTCGGACAGGGACCCTACGAGCAGTACTTC
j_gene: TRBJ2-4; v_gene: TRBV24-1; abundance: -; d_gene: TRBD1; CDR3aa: CATSATGVDIQYF; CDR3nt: TGTGCCACCAGTGCCACAGGGGTGGACATTCAGTACTTC
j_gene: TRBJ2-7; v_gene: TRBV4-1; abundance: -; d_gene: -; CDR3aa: CASSPIGGHRISYEQYF; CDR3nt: TGCGCCAGCAGCCCCATTGGGGGACACCGAATTTCCTACGAGCAGTACTTC
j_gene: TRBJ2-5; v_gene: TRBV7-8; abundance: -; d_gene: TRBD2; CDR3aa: CASSPTRGGQGETQYF; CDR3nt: TGTGCCAGCAGCCCCACCCGGGGGGGCCAGGGGGAGACCCAGTACTTC
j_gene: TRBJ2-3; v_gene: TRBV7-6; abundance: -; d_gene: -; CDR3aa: CASSLKLASVADTQYF; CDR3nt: TGTGCCAGCAGCTTGAAATTAGCCTCGGTCGCAGATACGCAGTATTTT
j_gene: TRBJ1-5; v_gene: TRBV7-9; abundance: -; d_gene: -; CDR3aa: CASRPDSSGPQHF; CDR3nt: TGTGCCAGCAGACCTGACAGCTCTGGGCCCCAGCATTTT
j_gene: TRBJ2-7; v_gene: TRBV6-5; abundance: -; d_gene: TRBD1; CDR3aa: CASSFRTGSYEQYF; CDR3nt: TGTGCCAGCAGTTTCAGGACAGGATCCTACGAGCAGTACTTC
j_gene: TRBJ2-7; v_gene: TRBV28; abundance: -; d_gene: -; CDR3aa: CASSFNIYEQYF; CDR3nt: TGTGCCAGCAGTTTTAACATCTACGAGCAGTACTTC
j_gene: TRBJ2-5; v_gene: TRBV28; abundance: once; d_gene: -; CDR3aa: CASMAGGLGTQYF; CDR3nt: TGTGCCAGCATGGCTGGGGGCTTGGGGACCCAGTACTTC
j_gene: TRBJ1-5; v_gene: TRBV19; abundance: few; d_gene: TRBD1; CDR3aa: CASSVSGGAYGEPQHF; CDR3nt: TGTGCCAGTAGTGTTTCAGGGGGCGCCTACGGGGAGCCCCAGCATTTT
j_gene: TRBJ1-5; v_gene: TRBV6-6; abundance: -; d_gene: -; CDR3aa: CASSGGDQPQHF; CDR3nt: TGTGCCAGCAGTGGAGGGGATCAGCCCCAGCATTTT
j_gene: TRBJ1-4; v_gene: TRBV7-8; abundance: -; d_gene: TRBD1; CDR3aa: CASSLGQGGKLFF; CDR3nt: TGTGCCAGCAGCTTGGGACAGGGAGGGAAACTGTTTTTT
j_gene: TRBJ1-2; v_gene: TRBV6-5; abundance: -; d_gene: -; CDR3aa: CASSRWDTHGYTF; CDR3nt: TGTGCCAGCAGTCGCTGGGACACGCATGGCTACACCTTC
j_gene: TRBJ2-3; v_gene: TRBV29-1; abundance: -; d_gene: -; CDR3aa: CSVGSLFADTQYF; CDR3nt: TGCAGCGTTGGGAGCTTGTTTGCAGATACGCAGTATTTT
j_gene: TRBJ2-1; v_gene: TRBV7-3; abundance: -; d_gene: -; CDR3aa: CASSLSQGSYNEQFF; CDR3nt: TGTGCCAGCAGCTTATCACAGGGTTCGTACAATGAGCAGTTCTTC
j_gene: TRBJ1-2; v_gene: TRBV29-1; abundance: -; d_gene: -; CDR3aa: CSAGQIWNYGYTF; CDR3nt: TGCAGCGCTGGACAGATTTGGAACTATGGCTACACCTTC
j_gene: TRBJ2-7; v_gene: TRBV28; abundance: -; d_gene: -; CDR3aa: CASSFLDRVYEQYF; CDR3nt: TGTGCCAGCAGTTTCCTGGACAGAGTCTACGAGCAGTACTTC
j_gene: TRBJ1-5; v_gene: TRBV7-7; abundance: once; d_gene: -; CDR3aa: CASSPLRQVSGPQHF; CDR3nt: TGTGCTAGCAGTCCACTTAGACAGGTCTCTGGGCCCCAGCATTTT